These 29 T cell receptor beta chains were sequenced from one sample in a study of shared clonotypes between healthy human individuals. Generated by immunoSEQ multiplex PCR, the TCRdb table keeps only in-frame clones and is missing some. The sample has roughly 500,000 clones; 79% are singletons. Sequencing used PBMCs. Source of these receptors: a woman aged 40 to 55 in good health. Some clones in this sample may be carry-over from other donors' samples.

This clone was seen a few times. This specimen includes other DNA sequences encoding the same CDR3. The CDR3 region is CASSEGTPGELFF. The CDR3 nucleotides are TGTGCCAGCAGTGAAGGGACGCCCGGGGAGCTGTTTTTT. The chain couples TRBV2 to TRBJ2-2; D not certain. The CDR3 loop spans 13 amino acids. Trimming took off 1 base at V and 6 bases at J, with 6 bases between the two ends. Germline CDR1 reads SNHLY; CDR2 reads FYNNEI.

This clone was seen just once. Relative to the germline gene, one junction end is altered; a read error may explain this. This sequence joins TRBV7-9 and TRBJ2-5, with D maybe TRBD2 (5 bases). This CDR3 is 14 amino acids long. CDR1 and CDR2 from the germline V gene are SEHNR and FQNEAQ (reference sequence). CDR3 DNA sequence: TGTGCCAGCAGCCTAGCTGCGTCGGGTGAGACCCAGTACTTC. Residues: CASSLAASGETQYF.

Comment on this clone: The same CDR3 arises from other DNA sequences in this sample as well. The CDR3 bases are TGCGCCAGCAGCTTGGGGTTAGCCAAAAACATTCAGTACTTC. Protein product: CASSLGLAKNIQYF. The chain employs TRBV5-1 and TRBJ2-4, with no clear D. Germline assignment: CDR1 SGHRS and CDR2 YFSETQ. V lost 0 bases and J 0 bases, leaving 4 bases between the germline ends. The CDR3 contains 14 residues.

This clone was detected only once. This chain connects TRBV11-2 to TRBJ2-1; 9 positions agree with TRBD2. Germline V gene sequence: CDR1 SGHAT, CDR2 FQNNGV. With V trimmed by 7 bases and J by 8 bases, 12 bases remained unmatched. This CDR3 region has 15 residues. CDR3 DNA: TGTGCCAGCACAGCTTCTTCGGGACTAGCCTATGAGCAGTTCTTC. As protein: CASTASSGLAYEQFF.

J is TRBJ2-7 and V is TRBV27, with D perhaps TRBD2 (5 bases). Trimming removed 4 bases from V and 2 bases from J, with 12 bases in between. The CDR3 covers 14 residues. CDR1 MNHEY and CDR2 SMNVEV come from the germline V gene (reference sequence). CDR3 sequence: CASSWGAPPYEQYF. The CDR3 DNA sequence: TGTGCCAGCAGTTGGGGAGCTCCCCCCTACGAGCAGTACTTC.

This chain joins TRBV7-2 and TRBJ2-7, with D perhaps matching TRBD1 or TRBD2 (6 bases each). This CDR3 contains 14 residues. The V end lost 1 base, the J end lost 3 bases, and 10 bases lay between the germline ends. Germline V CDR1 and CDR2: SGHTA, FQGNSA. For the CDR3, the DNA is TGTGCCAGCAGCTTAGATCGGGGGCTCTACGAGCAGTACTTC. Amino acid sequence: CASSLDRGLYEQYF.

The J gene is TRBJ2-7, the V gene TRBV5-1; 8 bases map to TRBD2. CDR1 SGHRS and CDR2 YFSETQ come from the germline V gene. With V trimmed by 3 bases and J by 2 bases, 7 bases remained unmatched. This CDR3 has 15 residues. Here the CDR3 DNA reads TGCGCCAGCAGCTCGACAGGCGGGAGGCCCTACGAGCAGTACTTC. Its translation: CASSSTGGRPYEQYF.

The gene calls are TRBV5-4 and TRBJ2-3, with TRBD2 identical over 9 bases. Germline-derived CDR1 and CDR2 are SGHNT and YYREEE (reference sequence). The CDR3 contains 15 residues. V trimming: 0 bases; J trimming: 4 bases; junction bases outside the gene matches: 3. The CDR3 DNA reads as TGTGCCAGCAGCTTGGATAGCGGGAGTGCAGATACGCAGTATTTT. Residues: CASSLDSGSADTQYF. The variable domain in full, with the rest retrieved from reference TRBV5-4 and TRBJ2-3, is ETGVTQSPTHLIKTRGQQVTLRCSSQSGHNTVSWYQQALGQGPQFIFQYYREEENGRGNFPPRFSGLQFPNYSSELNVNALELDDSALYLCASSLDSGSADTQYFGPGTRLTVL.

This chain connects TRBV5-4 to TRBJ1-2; TRBD1 matches 11 bases. This CDR3 has 15 amino acids. Trimming removed 4 bases from V and 5 bases from J; junction bases left unmatched: 7. The germline CDR1 and CDR2 sequences are SGHNT and YYREEE (reference sequence). CDR3 sequence reads: CASSAGQGAGYGYTF. CDR3 nucleotide sequence: TGTGCCAGCAGCGCCGGACAGGGGGCGGGGTATGGCTACACCTTC.

The chain combines TRBV15 with TRBJ1-5, with D unclear. From germline, CDR1 is LNHNV and CDR2 YYDKDF (reference sequence). V was shortened by 5 bases and J by 0 bases, with 5 bases between the two germline ends. The CDR3 is 13 amino acids. DNA of the CDR3: TGTGCCACCAGCTTGGGTAGCAATCAGCCCCAGCATTTT. Translation gives CATSLGSNQPQHF.

The chain recombines TRBV4-1 with TRBJ2-3, with TRBD1 identical over 7 bases. The CDR3 has 15 residues. CDR1 is MGHRA, CDR2 YSYEKL, per germline. With 7 bases clipped from V and 0 bases from J, the junction kept 7 bases outside the gene matches. The CDR3 loop is CASTKQGPSTDTQYF. The CDR3 region has the DNA TGCGCCAGCACGAAACAGGGGCCTAGCACAGATACGCAGTATTTT.

This chain uses TRBV19 with TRBJ2-7; weak D call: TRBD2 (5 bases). The germline V gene encodes CDR1 LNHDA and CDR2 SQIVND (reference sequence). Trimming left V 8 bases short and J 0 bases short, with 14 bases between. The CDR3 length is 14 residues. CDR3 DNA: TGTGCCAGTGCCGGGGTGGGCGGCTCCTACGAGCAGTACTTC. Its translation: CASAGVGGSYEQYF.

As regards this clone: One end of the junction is discordant with germline, which a read error may explain. V usage is TRBV7-3 and J usage is TRBJ2-1; 8 bases line up with TRBD2. Per germline, CDR1 SGHTA and CDR2 FQGTGA. This CDR3 contains 14 residues. The CDR3 nucleotides read TGTGCCAGCAGCCTAACGACTAGCGCGAATGAGCAGTTCTTC. Translation: CASSLTTSANEQFF.

J is TRBJ2-2 and V is TRBV2; D remains unclear. Germline lookup yields CDR1 SNHLY and CDR2 FYNNEI. With 10 bases removed from V and 5 bases from J, the gap between germline ends came to 20 bases. The length of the CDR3 is 15 residues. CDR3 sequence reads: CANSKALPWTGELFF. The CDR3 nucleotides are TGTGCCAACTCCAAAGCGCTTCCGTGGACCGGGGAGCTGTTTTTT.

The chain joins TRBV15 to TRBJ2-2, with TRBD2 identical over 11 bases. Germline trimming cut 3 bases from V and 6 bases from J; bases unmatched to any gene: 6. The CDR3 is 16 amino acids. Germline V lookup: CDR1 LNHNV, CDR2 YYDKDF (reference sequence). The chain's CDR3 is CATSRELAGASGELFF. In DNA form, the CDR3 reads TGTGCCACCAGCAGGGAACTAGCGGGAGCTTCCGGGGAGCTGTTTTTT.

V gene TRBV11-2 combines with J gene TRBJ1-4; D remains unclear. The CDR3 is made up of 14 amino acids. Trimming pared 1 base from V and 8 bases from J, leaving 11 bases between. CDR1 is SGHAT and CDR2 is FQNNGV in the germline V gene. The chain's CDR3 is CASSLGGTGEKLFF. CDR3 nucleotide sequence: TGTGCCAGCAGCTTAGGAGGAACGGGAGAAAAACTGTTTTTT.

The V call is TRBV30, the J call TRBJ1-1; no clear D. CDR3 length: 13 amino acids. V shed 3 bases and J shed 1 base, with 9 bases lying between them. Germline V gives CDR1 GTSNPN, CDR2 SVGIG (reference sequence). The CDR3 bases are TGTGCCTGGAGATGGCTGGAGAACACTGAAGCTTTCTTT. Translated, it gives CAWRWLENTEAFF.

The chain uses TRBV10-1 and TRBJ1-2; D is undetermined. V lost 6 bases, J lost 4 bases, and 9 bases lay in between. The germline V gene has CDR1 WNHNN and CDR2 SYGVQD (reference sequence). This CDR3 has 12 amino acids. CDR3 bases: TGCGCCAGCAGGACGCCGCGCTATGGCTACACCTTC. Translation: CASRTPRYGYTF.

J is TRBJ1-2 and V is TRBV11-2, with D possibly TRBD1 on 5 matching bases. The V and J ends lost 3 bases and 4 bases respectively, with 9 bases between them. The germline V gene encodes CDR1 SGHAT and CDR2 FQNNGV. This CDR3 contains 13 residues. The CDR3 reads CASSFTGPYGYTF. CDR3 DNA: TGTGCCAGCAGCTTTACAGGACCCTATGGCTACACCTTC.

The V gene is TRBV19, the J gene TRBJ1-2, with TRBD1 matching over 10 bases. V lost 3 bases to trimming and J lost 8 bases; unmatched junction nucleotides: 9. Germline loops: CDR1 LNHDA, CDR2 SQIVND (reference sequence). The CDR3 length is 15 residues. The CDR3 spells CASSMETGGSWGYTF. The CDR3 DNA reads TGTGCCAGTAGTATGGAGACAGGGGGCTCTTGGGGCTACACCTTC.

This clone has at least ten counts. The chain joins TRBV27 to TRBJ2-7; 7 bases are a match to TRBD2. CDR3 length equals 14 residues. Per germline, CDR1 MNHEY and CDR2 SMNVEV (reference sequence). Trimming cost V 6 bases and J 2 bases; bases outside gene matches: 7. CDR3 coding DNA: TGTGCCAGCAGGGGGAGCGGGAAGGCCTACGAGCAGTACTTC. Translated, it gives CASRGSGKAYEQYF.

The chain links TRBV27 to TRBJ2-2, with D perhaps TRBD2 (5 bases). Germline CDR1 is MNHEY and CDR2 is SMNVEV (reference sequence). Trimming cost V 5 bases and J 7 bases, with 11 bases left between them. CDR3 length equals 13 residues. The CDR3 DNA follows: TGTGCCAGCAGTCCCCCGGGGTTCGGGGAGCTGTTTTTT. Amino acids: CASSPPGFGELFF.

The genes are TRBV30 and TRBJ1-2; D call uncertain. V was clipped by 0 bases and J by 6 bases, with 11 bases between them. The CDR3 sequence is 13 residues long. Germline V gene lookup returns CDR1 GTSNPN and CDR2 SVGIG (reference sequence). The CDR3 here is CAWSVPGKDGYTF. The CDR3 nucleotides read TGTGCCTGGAGTGTACCGGGGAAGGATGGCTACACCTTC.

This chain links TRBV30 with TRBJ2-3, with 10 positions matching TRBD2. J gave up 5 bases and V 0 bases, and 8 bases lay outside the gene matches. Per the germline V gene, CDR1 is GTSNPN and CDR2 is SVGIG (reference sequence). The CDR3 runs 16 residues. The CDR3 region has the DNA TGTGCCTGGAGTGTATCGGCCGTAGCGGGAGGAGATACGCAGTATTTT. Protein: CAWSVSAVAGGDTQYF.

In regard to this clone: A far larger clone lies a single base away; this is likely a read error. This sequence joins TRBV9 and TRBJ1-5; the match to TRBD1 covers 7 bases. Unmatched junction bases numbered 6, after V lost 0 bases and J lost 6 bases. Germline lookup yields CDR1 SGDLS and CDR2 YYNGEE. The CDR3 contains 15 residues. CDR3 sequence: CASSVGAGGSQPQHF. The CDR3 DNA sequence: TGTGCCAGCAGCGTAGGGGCAGGGGGATCTCAGCCCCAGCATTTT.

The chain uses TRBV10-2 and TRBJ2-7, with 10 positions matching TRBD2. Losses at the gene ends were 6 bases for V and 6 bases for J; bases not matched to a gene: 5. Germline loops: CDR1 WSHSY, CDR2 SAAADI. The CDR3 is 13 residues long. CDR3 nucleotide sequence: TGCGCCAGCAGCCTAGCGGGAGAGGGCGAGCAGTACTTC. It yields the protein CASSLAGEGEQYF.

V and J are TRBV18 and TRBJ1-4; 9 bases align to TRBD1. The germline V gene has CDR1 KGHSH and CDR2 LQKENI. This CDR3 is built from 14 residues. Unmatched junction bases numbered 4, after V lost 6 bases and J lost 5 bases. This CDR3 is CASSLGQGNEKLFF. The CDR3 DNA is TGTGCCAGCTCGCTGGGACAGGGAAATGAAAAACTGTTTTTT.

The genes are TRBV2 and TRBJ1-4, with D possibly being TRBD1 (6 bases). Trimming removed 5 bases at V and 5 bases at J, with 24 bases between. CDR1 and CDR2 (germline): SNHLY, FYNNEI. The CDR3 is 18 residues long. The CDR3 reads CASSYPLGTGAANEKLFF. The CDR3 region has the DNA TGTGCCAGCAGTTACCCTCTAGGGACGGGGGCCGCAAATGAAAAACTGTTTTTT.

The chain links TRBV28 to TRBJ1-5; 10 bases line up with TRBD1. The V and J ends lost 1 base and 0 bases, in that order; junction bases with no gene match: 6. The germline gives CDR1 MDHEN, CDR2 SYDVKM. The CDR3 length is 18 residues. The chain's CDR3 is CASSLYPTGGNSNQPQHF. The CDR3 region has the DNA TGTGCCAGCAGTTTATACCCGACAGGGGGCAATAGCAATCAGCCCCAGCATTTT.